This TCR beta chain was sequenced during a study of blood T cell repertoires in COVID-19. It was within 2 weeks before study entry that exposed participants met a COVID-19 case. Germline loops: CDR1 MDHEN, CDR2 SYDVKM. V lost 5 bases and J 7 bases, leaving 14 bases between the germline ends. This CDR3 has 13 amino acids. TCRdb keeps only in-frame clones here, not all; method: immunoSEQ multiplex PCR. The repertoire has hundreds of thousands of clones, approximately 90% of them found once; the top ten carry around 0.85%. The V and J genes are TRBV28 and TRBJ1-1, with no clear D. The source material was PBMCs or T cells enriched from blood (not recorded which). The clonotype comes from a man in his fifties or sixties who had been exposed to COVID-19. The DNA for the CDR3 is TGTGCCAGCAGTCGTGGTATGCACGGTGAAGCTTTCTTT. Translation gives CASSRGMHGEAFF.